The 5 T cell receptor beta chains below all came from one sample that was sequenced in a study of cytomegalovirus exposure and HLA in healthy donors. The study ran its PCR with 60 Vbeta and 13 Jbeta primers. The repertoire was sequenced with immunoSEQ multiplex PCR; TCRdb's copy has only in-frame clones and lacks some. The table includes about 160,000 clones, 76% detected once. Sequenced: PBMCs. These receptors came from a man in his 60s in good health and CMV-seronegative.

The V and J genes are TRBV28 and TRBJ2-1; TRBD1 might be the D (6 bases). This CDR3 comprises 15 residues. With 4 bases removed from V and 0 bases from J, the gap between germline ends came to 10 bases. Germline V gives CDR1 MDHEN, CDR2 SYDVKM. The CDR3 DNA sequence: TGTGCCAGCAGTTCAGGGGTGAGCTCCTACAATGAGCAGTTCTTC. Protein product: CASSSGVSSYNEQFF. Based on the CDR3 plus reference TRBV28 and TRBJ2-1, the full variable domain is DVKVTQSSRYLVKRTGEKVFLECVQDMDHENMFWYRQDPGLGLRLIYFSYDVKMKEKGDIPEGYSVSREKKERFSLILESASTNQTSMYLCASSSGVSSYNEQFFGPGTRLTVL.

V usage is TRBV6-5 and J usage is TRBJ1-1, with 11 bases matching TRBD1. In germline, CDR1 is MNHEY, CDR2 SVGAGI. Unmatched junction bases numbered 3, after V lost 7 bases and J lost 8 bases. The CDR3 loop spans 12 amino acids. In nucleotides, the CDR3 is TGTGCCAGCATCGGACAGGGGGCGGAAGCTTTCTTT. Protein: CASIGQGAEAFF.

This clone appeared once. The CDR3 DNA sequence: TGTGCCAGCACCCGAGACAGGGCGGGCTATTACGAGCAGTACTTC. Amino acid sequence: CASTRDRAGYYEQYF. This chain links TRBV6-5 with TRBJ2-7; TRBD1 aligns across 7 bases. Germline V gene data show CDR1 as MNHEY and CDR2 as SVGAGI. CDR3 length: 15 residues. V was pared by 7 bases and J by 4 bases, with 13 bases of the junction left unmatched.

This clone was seen more than once but under ten times. This rearrangement joins TRBV5-4 to TRBJ2-5; 12 bases map to TRBD1. The V gene end was trimmed by 9 bases and the J gene end by 5 bases; junction bases not matched to a gene: 11. CDR1 SGHNT and CDR2 YYREEE come from the germline V gene (reference sequence). The CDR3 covers 15 residues. The DNA of the CDR3 is TGTGCCACGGGCAGCGGGACAGGGGGCTGGGAGACCCAGTACTTC. It specifies CATGSGTGGWETQYF.

The rearrangement joins TRBV19 to TRBJ2-5; TRBD2 agrees at 7 bases. Per the germline V gene, CDR1 is LNHDA and CDR2 is SQIVND (reference sequence). The junction had 8 bases not matched to a gene; V was cut back by 5 bases and J by 5 bases. This CDR3 contains 14 residues. The DNA for the CDR3 is TGTGCCAGTAGTGAAGCCCGGGAGGAGGAGACCCAGTACTTC. Translating gives CASSEAREEETQYF.